This T cell receptor (beta chain) was recovered during a study of T cells in Graves' hyperthyroidism and ophthalmopathy. Each diagnosis was grounded in clinical symptoms, serum thyroxine and TRAb, thyroid ultrasound, and orbital computed tomography. This clonotype was seen a single time. The germline gives CDR1 LNHDA, CDR2 SQIVND (reference sequence). The CDR3 is 13 amino acids. After removal of 7 bases from V and 4 bases from J, the junction contained 6 bases not matched to a gene. TCR beta CDR3 sequences were amplified from RNA transcripts. First-round RT-PCR with HTBI primers amplified the TCR CDR3 region. TCRdb fed the multiplex PCR reads into MiXCR, producing one record per CDR3 protein. This table has 550,000 to 700,000 distinct CDR3 sequences, just over 45% appearing once.

Material: peripheral blood or thyroid tissue (not recorded which). The sequence was obtained from an adult woman with Graves' disease, either hyperthyroidism or ophthalmopathy (not recorded which). The chain joins TRBV19 to TRBJ1-2; 7 nucleotides agree with TRBD1. CDR3 in amino acids: CASKRDSSYGYTF. CDR3 bases: TGTGCCAGTAAAAGGGACAGTTCCTATGGCTACACCTTC.